The clone carrying this T cell receptor (beta chain) came up a few times. Its target is unknown. The CDR3 is made up of 15 amino acids. Germline CDR1 is DFQATT and CDR2 is SNEGSKA (reference sequence). V was shortened by 3 bases and J by 1 base, with 15 bases between the two germline ends. Prepared libraries of TCR beta cDNA carried unique molecular identifiers. Between about 0.85 and 10 million T cells gave rise to around 500,000 cDNA molecules. One entry per CDR3 protein, called by TCRdb with MiXCR from the PCR reads. The table has around 500,000 distinct CDR3 sequences, 30% to 40% seen once. These data come from a study of post-analysis software for immune sequencing data. Study in general: Some patients lacked subtype; others had relapsing-remitting, secondary progressive or progressive-relapsing disease.

General observations from the study: Significantly decreased normalized Chao1 diversity was recorded for multiple sclerosis patients relative to controls. Included in a set of roughly five TRBV segments more frequent in patients than controls were TRBV5-6, TRBV5-1 and TRBV20-1. F measure grouped same-batch samples tightly together.

This TCR came from a girl younger than 18 with multiple sclerosis. The sample comprised blood. The genes are TRBV20-1 and TRBJ2-5; D might be TRBD1 (6 bases). The CDR3 sequence is CSARDPQGSQETQYF. CDR3 sequence (DNA): TGCAGTGCTAGGGACCCACAGGGCTCCCAAGAGACCCAGTACTTC.